The clone carrying this TCR beta chain was picked up a small number of times. What it binds is not known. This entry comes from a study of blood T cells in healthy people across ages. Combining a sample-barcoded 5' primer with a J-beta primer mix, a second PCR ran for roughly 6 to 12 cycles. Tags on each cDNA molecule came from a template-switch adaptor with 12 random nucleotides. MiXCR, applied by TCRdb to the 5' RACE reads, yields one record per CDR3 protein. The sample lists 1.5 million to 2 million distinct CDR3 sequences, roughly 28% occurring once. Whole-study findings and limits: CMV infection status of these donors was not known. Compared with aged donors, long-lived donors showed fewer expanded clones, suggesting selection.

V was trimmed by 2 bases and J by 1 base, leaving 8 bases between them. There are 14 residues in the CDR3. The germline V gene has CDR1 SGHAT and CDR2 FQDESV (reference sequence). The TCR comes from a woman aged 25-40 years in good health. This rearrangement joins TRBV11-1 to TRBJ1-1; the D is unclear. The sample consisted of blood. The CDR3 sequence: CASSLLAANTEAFF. Written as DNA, the CDR3 is TGTGCCAGCAGCTTATTGGCAGCGAACACTGAAGCTTTCTTT.